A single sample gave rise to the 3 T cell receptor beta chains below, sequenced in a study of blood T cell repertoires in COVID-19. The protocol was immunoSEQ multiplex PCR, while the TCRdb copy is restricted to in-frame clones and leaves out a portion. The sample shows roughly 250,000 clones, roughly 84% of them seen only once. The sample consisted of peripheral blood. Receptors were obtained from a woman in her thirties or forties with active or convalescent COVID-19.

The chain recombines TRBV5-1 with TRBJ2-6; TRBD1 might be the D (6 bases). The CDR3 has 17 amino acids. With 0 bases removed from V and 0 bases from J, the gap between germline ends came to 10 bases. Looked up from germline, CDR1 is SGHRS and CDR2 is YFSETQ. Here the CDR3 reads CASSLGRTASGANVLTF. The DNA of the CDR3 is TGCGCCAGCAGCTTGGGTAGGACAGCCTCTGGGGCCAACGTCCTGACTTTC.

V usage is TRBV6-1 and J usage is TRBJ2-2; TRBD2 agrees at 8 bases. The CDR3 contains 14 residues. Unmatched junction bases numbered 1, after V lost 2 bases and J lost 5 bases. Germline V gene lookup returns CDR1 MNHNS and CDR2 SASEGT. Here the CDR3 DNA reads TGTGCCAGCAGTGAACCGGGGGGGACCGGGGAGCTGTTTTTT. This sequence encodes CASSEPGGTGELFF.

Here the CDR3 DNA reads TGTGCCAGTAGTTCGACAGGGAATACGGATTCACCCCTCCACTTT. Translated: CASSSTGNTDSPLHF. V gene TRBV19 combines with J gene TRBJ1-6, with 7 bases that match TRBD1. The germline gives CDR1 LNHDA, CDR2 SQIVND (reference sequence). CDR3 length: 15 amino acids. J lost 8 bases, V lost 5 bases, and 9 bases had no gene match. The variable domain in full, completed from reference TRBV19 and TRBJ1-6, reads DGGITQSPKYLFRKEGQNVTLSCEQNLNHDAMYWYRQDPGQGLRLIYYSQIVNDFQKGDIAEGYSVSREKKESFPLTVTSAQKNPTAFYLCASSSTGNTDSPLHFGNGTRLTVT.